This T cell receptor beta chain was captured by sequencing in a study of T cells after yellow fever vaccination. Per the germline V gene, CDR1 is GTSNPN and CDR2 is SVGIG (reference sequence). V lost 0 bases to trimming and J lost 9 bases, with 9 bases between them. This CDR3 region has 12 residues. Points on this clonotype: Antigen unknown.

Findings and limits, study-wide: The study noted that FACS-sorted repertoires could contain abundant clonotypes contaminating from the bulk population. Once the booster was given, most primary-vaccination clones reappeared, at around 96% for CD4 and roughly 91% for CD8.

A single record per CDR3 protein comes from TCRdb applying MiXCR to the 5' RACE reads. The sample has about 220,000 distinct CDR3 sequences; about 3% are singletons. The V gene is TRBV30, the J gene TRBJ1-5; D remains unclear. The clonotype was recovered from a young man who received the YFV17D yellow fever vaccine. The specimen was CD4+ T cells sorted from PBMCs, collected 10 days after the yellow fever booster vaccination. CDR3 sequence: CAWSVSAGPQHF. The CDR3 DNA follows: TGTGCCTGGAGTGTATCTGCCGGGCCCCAGCATTTT.